This T cell receptor (beta chain) was sequenced during a study of blood T cell repertoires in COVID-19. The method was immunoSEQ multiplex PCR; TCRdb's version includes in-frame clones alone and lacks a portion of them. In the table there are 200,000 or so clones, 88% of which are singletons. Sequences were obtained from PBMCs or T cells enriched from blood (not recorded which). This TCR derives from a woman aged 25 to 39 who had recovered from COVID-19.

The CDR3 nucleotides read TGTGCCAGCAGCCAACTAGCGGTCTCCTACAATGAGCAGTTCTTC. Encoded protein: CASSQLAVSYNEQFF. This sequence joins TRBV6-5 and TRBJ2-1; 8 bases map to TRBD2. The CDR3 runs 15 residues. Germline V gene sequence: CDR1 MNHEY, CDR2 SVGAGI. Trimming at V came to 6 bases and at J to 0 bases, leaving 4 bases not matched to a gene.